Sequencing of this TCR beta chain was carried out in a study of T cells after yellow fever vaccination. This clonotype has a handful of counts. In germline, CDR1 is KGHSH, CDR2 LQKENI. V was clipped by 3 bases and J by 4 bases; unmatched bases: 2. This CDR3 is 14 amino acids long. TCRdb called the 5' RACE reads again in MiXCR, with one record for every CDR3 protein. Of a few hundred thousand distinct CDR3 sequences listed, 8% to 9.5% are singletons. The chain combines TRBV18 with TRBJ1-2, with 10 bases fitting TRBD1. The clonotype originates from a man aged 18 to 29 who received the YFV17D yellow fever vaccine. The source material was PBMCs, sampled 35 to 50 days after the first yellow fever vaccination. The CDR3 protein is CASSPGTGVYGYTF. CDR3 coding DNA: TGTGCCAGCTCACCCGGGACAGGGGTCTATGGCTACACCTTC.